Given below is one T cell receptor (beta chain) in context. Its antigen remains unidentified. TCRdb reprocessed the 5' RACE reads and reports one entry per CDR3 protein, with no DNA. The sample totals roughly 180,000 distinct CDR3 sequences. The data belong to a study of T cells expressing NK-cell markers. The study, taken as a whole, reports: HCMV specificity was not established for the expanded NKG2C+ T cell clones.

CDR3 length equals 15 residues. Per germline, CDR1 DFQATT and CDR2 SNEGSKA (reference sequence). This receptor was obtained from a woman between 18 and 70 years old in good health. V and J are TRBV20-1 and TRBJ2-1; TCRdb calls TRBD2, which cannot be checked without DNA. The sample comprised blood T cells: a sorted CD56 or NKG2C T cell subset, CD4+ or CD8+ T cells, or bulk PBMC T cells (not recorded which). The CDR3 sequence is CSARGVSGRYNEQFF.